A single sample gave rise to the 27 T cell receptor beta chains below, sequenced in a study of CD8+ T cells in alopecia areata. Treatment: oral pan-JAK inhibitor, 5-10 mg twice daily. Extracted RNA was reverse transcribed, and the resulting cDNA served as sequencing template. Sequencing was performed with immunoSEQ multiplex PCR; in TCRdb, only in-frame clones are kept and a portion is missing. The sample shows over 95,000 clones, 60% to 75% of them seen only once. The sequences come from CD8+ T cells sorted from blood, collected at week 4, from a patient treated with tofacitinib. The receptors stem from a human donor with alopecia areata.

This clone has at least ten counts. V usage is TRBV28 and J usage is TRBJ2-7, with 11 nucleotides matching TRBD1. The germline V gene has CDR1 MDHEN and CDR2 SYDVKM. J gave up 3 bases and V 4 bases, and 5 bases lay outside the gene matches. This CDR3 is 15 amino acids long. The CDR3 sequence: CASSSGDRGDYEQYF. The CDR3 region has the DNA TGTGCCAGCAGTTCTGGGGACAGGGGGGACTACGAGCAGTACTTC. The whole variable domain, remainder taken from reference TRBV28 and TRBJ2-7, is DVKVTQSSRYLVKRTGEKVFLECVQDMDHENMFWYRQDPGLGLRLIYFSYDVKMKEKGDIPEGYSVSREKKERFSLILESASTNQTSMYLCASSSGDRGDYEQYFGPGTRLTVT.

The V gene is TRBV27, the J gene TRBJ2-1, with 10 positions matching TRBD2. Germline V lookup: CDR1 MNHEY, CDR2 SMNVEV (reference sequence). The CDR3 has 15 residues. The V segment lost 4 bases and the J segment 6 bases; nucleotides outside the gene matches: 6. CDR3 in DNA: TGTGCCAGCAGTTCAGGGGCTAGCGGGAGCAATGAGCAGTTCTTC. It specifies CASSSGASGSNEQFF.

The CDR3 DNA reads as TGCAGCGCCTTCTCAGAGACCCAGTACTTC. Protein product: CSAFSETQYF. The chain couples TRBV29-1 to TRBJ2-5; D is unclear. The length of the CDR3 is 10 residues. The germline V gene has CDR1 SQVTM and CDR2 ANQGSEA. V lost 7 bases and J lost 4, with 7 bases in between.

The V gene is TRBV4-1, the J gene TRBJ2-1; a possible D gene is TRBD2 (6 bases). The length of the CDR3 is 14 residues. Trimming left V 1 base short and J 6 bases short, with 10 bases between. Per the germline V gene, CDR1 is MGHRA and CDR2 is YSYEKL. The CDR3 DNA follows: TGCGCCAGCAGCCAAGTGGGAGGCTCCAATGAGCAGTTCTTC. Translated: CASSQVGGSNEQFF.

This chain uses TRBV9 with TRBJ2-1; D is unresolved. The CDR3 is made up of 12 amino acids. Trimming removed 3 bases from V and 4 bases from J, with 5 bases in between. Germline V gene data show CDR1 as SGDLS and CDR2 as YYNGEE. The CDR3, as DNA: TGTGCCAGCAGCGCCCTGTACAATGAGCAGTTCTTC. This translates into CASSALYNEQFF.

The chain joins TRBV12-5 to TRBJ2-1; D uncertain. V was clipped by 2 bases and J by 7 bases, with 6 bases between them. The germline V gene encodes CDR1 LGHNT and CDR2 FRNRAP. The CDR3 sequence is 12 residues long. The CDR3 bases are TGTGCTAGTGGTTTGAATGGGAATGAGCAGTTCTTC. Translation gives CASGLNGNEQFF.

This chain links TRBV5-6 with TRBJ1-2, with 9 bases matching TRBD1. V shed 6 bases, J shed 7 bases, and the junction held 7 bases outside the gene matches. Per germline, CDR1 SGHDT and CDR2 YYEEEE. The CDR3 runs to 13 residues. The CDR3 DNA reads as TGTGCCAGCACCCGGGACAGGGTGTTTGGCTACACCTTC. This codes for CASTRDRVFGYTF.

This clone turned up a few times. The same CDR3 is also encoded by other DNA sequences in this sample. CDR3 nucleotide sequence: TGCAGCGTTGAGGCGGGGGACTACGAGCAGTACTTC. Translating it yields CSVEAGDYEQYF. The chain has TRBV29-1 and TRBJ2-7, with 7 bases that match TRBD2. The germline V gene has CDR1 SQVTM and CDR2 ANQGSEA. The junction had 2 bases not matched to a gene; V was cut back by 3 bases and J by 3 bases. The CDR3 has 12 residues.

The chain has TRBV10-3 and TRBJ2-2; tentatively, D is TRBD1 or TRBD2 (5 bases each). CDR1 ENHRY and CDR2 SYGVKD come from the germline V gene. The V gene lost 6 bases and the J gene lost 5 bases, with 13 bases spanning the gap. The CDR3 covers 14 residues. CDR3 coding DNA: TGTGCCATCAGCGTGGGACGGGAAACCGGGGAGCTGTTTTTT. This gives the protein CAISVGRETGELFF.

Written as DNA, the CDR3 is TGCGCCAGCAGCTTCGAGCGGGACTACGAGCAGTACTTC. This gives the protein CASSFERDYEQYF. This chain uses TRBV5-1 with TRBJ2-7, with 7 bases aligning to TRBD2. Germline V gene sequence: CDR1 SGHRS, CDR2 YFSETQ. There are 13 residues in the CDR3. V lost 2 bases, J lost 3 bases, and 2 bases stayed unmatched.

V usage is TRBV4-1 and J usage is TRBJ1-4; possibly TRBD1 for D (5 bases). CDR3 length equals 17 residues. Germline V lookup: CDR1 MGHRA, CDR2 YSYEKL. V gave up 0 bases and J gave up 0 bases, with 11 bases separating them. CDR3 sequence reads: CASSQDLTGTTNEKLFF. CDR3 coding DNA: TGCGCCAGCAGCCAAGATCTTACAGGAACAACTAATGAAAAACTGTTTTTT.

This rearrangement joins TRBV6-5 to TRBJ2-5, with TRBD2 identical over 10 bases. V lost 6 bases to trimming and J lost 5 bases; unmatched junction nucleotides: 6. The germline gives CDR1 MNHEY, CDR2 SVGAGI. The CDR3 length is 14 residues. The CDR3 loop reads CASRSGRASETQYF. The CDR3 nucleotides are TGTGCCAGCAGGAGCGGGAGGGCGTCGGAGACCCAGTACTTC.

This chain connects TRBV2 to TRBJ1-5; no firm D call. The CDR3 sequence is 15 residues long. Trimming stripped 3 bases from V and 0 bases from J, with 9 bases between. The germline CDR1 and CDR2 sequences are SNHLY and FYNNEI. CDR3 sequence: CASSDGRISNQPQHF. The CDR3 nucleotides read TGTGCCAGCAGTGACGGAAGGATTAGCAATCAGCCCCAGCATTTT.

V usage is TRBV4-3 and J usage is TRBJ2-3; no clear D. The CDR3 is 16 residues long. Deletions cut 1 base from V and 0 bases from J, with 11 bases between. From germline, CDR1 is LGHNA and CDR2 YSLEER. The CDR3 nucleotides read TGCGCCAGCAGCCAAGGACGCGGAATAAGCACAGATACGCAGTATTTT. This codes for CASSQGRGISTDTQYF.

The chain links TRBV30 to TRBJ2-7, with 9 nucleotides matching TRBD1. This CDR3 comprises 14 residues. Germline-derived CDR1 and CDR2 are GTSNPN and SVGIG (reference sequence). The V gene end was trimmed by 1 base and the J gene end by 3 bases; junction bases not matched to a gene: 4. This chain's CDR3 is CAWSAGQGIYEQYF. The CDR3 DNA reads as TGTGCCTGGAGTGCAGGACAGGGGATCTACGAGCAGTACTTC.

The chain is built from TRBV2 and TRBJ2-5; D perhaps matches TRBD2 (6 bases). Germline lookup yields CDR1 SNHLY and CDR2 FYNNEI. Trimming pared 4 bases from V and 2 bases from J, leaving 8 bases between. This CDR3 region has 13 residues. The chain's CDR3 is CASSGREQETQYF. The CDR3 DNA sequence: TGTGCCAGCAGTGGCCGGGAGCAAGAGACCCAGTACTTC.

The rearrangement uses TRBV27 and TRBJ2-7; D is possibly TRBD2 (5 bases). This CDR3 has 12 amino acids. Germline values: CDR1 MNHEY, CDR2 SMNVEV (reference sequence). Trimming removed 6 bases from V and 5 bases from J, with 11 bases in between. The CDR3 nucleotides are TGTGCCAGCAGCGGTCTAGCTGACGAGCAGTACTTC. Its protein product is CASSGLADEQYF.

The chain is built from TRBV29-1 and TRBJ1-2, with D possibly TRBD1 on 6 matching bases. V shed 7 bases and J shed 4 bases, with 13 bases lying between them. The CDR3 length is 12 residues. The germline V gene encodes CDR1 SQVTM and CDR2 ANQGSEA. The CDR3 nucleotides are TGCAGCGCCAGGACAGCCACCTATGGCTACACCTTC. It specifies CSARTATYGYTF.

The chain employs TRBV7-9 and TRBJ2-7; D may be TRBD1 (7 bases). The CDR3 has 18 residues. V lost 5 bases, J lost 2 bases, and 25 bases lay in between. Germline assignment: CDR1 SEHNR and CDR2 FQNEAQ (reference sequence). The CDR3 nucleotides read TGTGCCAGCAGCCCAACGGACAGGTCGCGGGGAGAAACCTACGAGCAGTACTTC. Its protein product is CASSPTDRSRGETYEQYF. The full variable domain, with the rest looked up from reference TRBV7-9 and TRBJ2-7, is DTGVSQNPRHKITKRGQNVTFRCDPISEHNRLYWYRQTLGQGPEFLTYFQNEAQLEKSRLLSDRFSAERPKGSFSTLEIQRTEQGDSAMYLCASSPTDRSRGETYEQYFGPGTRLTVT.

In this sample, this clone turned up a few times. The V gene is TRBV29-1, the J gene TRBJ2-5; D is unclear. The CDR3 extends over 13 amino acids. With 3 bases removed from V and 2 bases from J, the gap between germline ends came to 10 bases. From germline, CDR1 is SQVTM and CDR2 ANQGSEA. The CDR3 protein is CSVDGGSQETQYF. CDR3 in DNA: TGCAGCGTTGATGGCGGCAGTCAAGAGACCCAGTACTTC.

The chain has TRBV30 and TRBJ1-2; 9 positions agree with TRBD1. The junction had 11 bases not matched to a gene; V was cut back by 5 bases and J by 1 base. Looked up from germline, CDR1 is GTSNPN and CDR2 is SVGIG (reference sequence). This CDR3 contains 16 residues. The CDR3 DNA is TGTGCCTGGGACCCGTCGGCGGGACAGGGTAACTATGGCTACACCTTC. Protein product: CAWDPSAGQGNYGYTF. The full variable domain, with the rest looked up from reference TRBV30 and TRBJ1-2, is SQTIHQWPATLVQPVGSPLSLECTVEGTSNPNLYWYRQAAGRGLQLLFYSVGIGQISSEVPQNLSASRPQDRQFILSSKKLLLSDSGFYLCAWDPSAGQGNYGYTFGSGTRLTVV.

This clone was seen a few times. The chain uses TRBV27 and TRBJ2-1; D ambiguous. V shed 8 bases and J shed 8 bases, with 13 bases lying between them. CDR1 is MNHEY and CDR2 is SMNVEV in the germline V gene (reference sequence). The CDR3 is made up of 12 amino acids. The CDR3 sequence is CASGVSLDEQFF. CDR3 coding DNA: TGTGCCAGCGGTGTGTCTTTGGATGAGCAGTTCTTC.

This clone was found a few times. The chain uses TRBV7-2 and TRBJ2-7; D possibly corresponds to TRBD2 (5 bases). The CDR3 is 13 residues long. V was shortened by 5 bases and J by 5 bases, with 13 bases between the two germline ends. Germline V lookup: CDR1 SGHTA, CDR2 FQGNSA. The CDR3 bases are TGTGCCAGCAGCCGAAGGGAGTTCCACGAGCAGTACTTC. Translation gives CASSRREFHEQYF.

The CDR3: CASRDPNRVTNEKLFF. As DNA, the CDR3 is TGTGCCAGCAGGGACCCTAACAGGGTTACTAATGAAAAACTGTTTTTT. The chain carries TRBV2 and TRBJ1-4; a possible D gene is TRBD1 (6 bases). CDR1 is SNHLY, CDR2 FYNNEI, per germline. There are 16 residues in the CDR3. V lost 6 bases and J lost 2, with 16 bases in between.

The rearrangement joins TRBV9 to TRBJ1-2; D remains unclear. The CDR3 extends over 11 amino acids. Germline CDR1 is SGDLS and CDR2 is YYNGEE. Trimming removed 5 bases at V and 8 bases at J, with 10 bases between. The CDR3 here is CASRNYTGYTF. The CDR3 DNA sequence: TGTGCCAGCAGAAACTATACGGGCTACACCTTC.

This clone has more than one count but fewer than ten. The V and J genes are TRBV2 and TRBJ1-1; the D gene is possibly TRBD1 (5 bases). CDR3 length equals 13 residues. From germline, CDR1 is SNHLY and CDR2 FYNNEI. V lost 5 bases, J lost 0 bases, and 7 bases lay in between. The CDR3 DNA reads TGTGCCAGCAGTACAGGCATGAACACTGAAGCTTTCTTT. Translating gives CASSTGMNTEAFF. Combining the CDR3 with reference TRBV2 and TRBJ1-1 gives the whole variable domain EPEVTQTPSHQVTQMGQEVILRCVPISNHLYFYWYRQILGQKVEFLVSFYNNEISEKSEIFDDQFSVERPDGSNFTLKIRSTKLEDSAMYFCASSTGMNTEAFFGQGTRLTVV.

In the case of this clone: Distinct nucleotide sequences in the sample also encode this CDR3. This rearrangement joins TRBV6-5 to TRBJ2-7, with 7 nucleotides matching TRBD1. Germline V lookup: CDR1 MNHEY, CDR2 SVGAGI. The V segment lost 2 bases and the J segment 4 bases; nucleotides outside the gene matches: 5. CDR3 length equals 14 residues. The CDR3 sequence: CASSYGQVLYEQYF. The CDR3 DNA follows: TGTGCCAGCAGTTACGGACAGGTTCTGTACGAGCAGTACTTC.